Listed here are 5 T cell receptor beta chains from one sample, sequenced in a study of cytomegalovirus exposure and HLA in healthy donors. PCR involved 60 Vbeta and 13 Jbeta primers. Libraries were prepared by immunoSEQ multiplex PCR; TCRdb keeps only in-frame clonotypes and omits some of them. The table records more than 85,000 clones, about a tenth of them present only once. The sample was PBMCs. These receptors were collected from a man in his fifties or sixties in good health and CMV-seropositive.

This rearrangement joins TRBV13 to TRBJ1-1; the D gene is possibly TRBD1 (6 bases). CDR3 length equals 15 residues. The germline CDR1 and CDR2 sequences are PRHDT and FYEKMQ (reference sequence). V lost 7 bases to trimming and J lost 4 bases, with 19 bases between them. CDR3 loop: CASKTWRGGGTEAFF. The CDR3 DNA sequence: TGTGCCAGCAAAACGTGGCGGGGGGGCGGCACTGAAGCTTTCTTT.

The V call is TRBV18, the J call TRBJ2-7, with 8 bases aligning to TRBD1. After removal of 6 bases from V and 7 bases from J, the junction contained 11 bases not matched to a gene. The CDR3 totals 14 residues. The V gene's germline CDR1 is KGHSH and CDR2 LQKENI. The CDR3, as DNA: TGTGCCAGCTCGCAAAATCAGGGGGCGCAAGAGCAGTACTTC. This translates into CASSQNQGAQEQYF.

This clone was detected a few times. V and J are TRBV6-6 and TRBJ1-5; D possibly corresponds to TRBD1 (5 bases). This CDR3 is 14 amino acids long. Germline CDR1 and CDR2: MNHNY and SVGAGI (reference sequence). The V gene lost 8 bases and the J gene lost 4 bases, with 15 bases spanning the gap. The CDR3 sequence: CASWGGVTNQPQHF. The CDR3 DNA reads as TGTGCCAGCTGGGGGGGGGTCACGAATCAGCCCCAGCATTTT.

This sequence joins TRBV4-3 and TRBJ2-1, with D unclear. This CDR3 is built from 15 residues. V shed 1 base and J shed 8 bases, with 15 bases lying between them. Germline CDR1 and CDR2: LGHNA and YSLEER. CDR3 coding DNA: TGCGCCAGCAGCCAAGTTCGCAGCGCGGCGGATGAGCAGTTCTTC. Its translation is CASSQVRSAADEQFF.

This chain joins TRBV13 and TRBJ1-2; 8 bases match TRBD1. The CDR3 has 15 residues. V shed 1 base, J shed 8 bases, and the junction held 9 bases outside the gene matches. Germline CDR1 and CDR2: PRHDT and FYEKMQ (reference sequence). The CDR3 nucleotides read TGTGCCAGCAGCTTAGCTGGCAGGGGGCCAGGAGGCTACACCTTC. Translating it yields CASSLAGRGPGGYTF.